The 16 T cell receptor beta chains presented below share a single source sample, sequenced in a study of T cell responses to AZD1222 COVID-19 vaccine. The repertoire was sequenced with immunoSEQ multiplex PCR; TCRdb's copy has only in-frame clones and lacks some. The sample consists of around 96,000 clones, 90% to 95% of them appearing once. The starting material was peripheral blood, obtained 28 days after the second AZD1222 dose. The receptors were sampled from an adult who received the AZD1222 COVID-19 vaccine.

Notes on this clone: The same CDR3 is also encoded by other DNA sequences in this sample. The rearrangement uses TRBV5-1 and TRBJ2-3; a weak D match, TRBD2 (5 bases). The CDR3 spans 14 residues. Germline V CDR1 and CDR2: SGHRS, YFSETQ. Trimming shortened V by 1 base and J by 0 bases, and 6 bases separated the two germline ends. The DNA for the CDR3 is TGCGCCAGCAGCTTGACGGGGAGCACAGATACGCAGTATTTT. This encodes CASSLTGSTDTQYF.

This sequence joins TRBV15 and TRBJ1-2, with unresolved D. Trimming cost V 0 bases and J 8 bases, with 16 bases left between them. CDR3 length: 15 residues. The germline V gene encodes CDR1 LNHNV and CDR2 YYDKDF (reference sequence). CDR3 region: CATSRDDRSTGGYTF. In nucleotides, the CDR3 is TGTGCCACCAGCAGAGACGACCGTTCCACCGGGGGCTACACCTTC.

The chain uses TRBV27 and TRBJ2-1; tentatively, D is TRBD2 (5 bases). The CDR3 loop spans 16 amino acids. Germline lookup yields CDR1 MNHEY and CDR2 SMNVEV (reference sequence). Trimming removed 4 bases at V and 4 bases at J, with 17 bases between. CDR3 nucleotide sequence: TGTGCCAGCAGTTCCGGATCGGAGGTTGTTTACAATGAGCAGTTCTTC. It yields the protein CASSSGSEVVYNEQFF.

The V and J genes are TRBV20-1 and TRBJ2-7; D is uncertain. The CDR3 loop spans 11 amino acids. Trimming took off 5 bases at V and 0 bases at J, with 5 bases between the two ends. The germline gives CDR1 DFQATT, CDR2 SNEGSKA (reference sequence). The CDR3, as DNA: TGCAGTGCTTGGGACTCCTACGAGCAGTACTTC. This encodes CSAWDSYEQYF.

The rearrangement links TRBV30 to TRBJ1-4; D perhaps matches TRBD1 (6 bases). V lost 1 base and J lost 7, with 7 bases in between. This CDR3 comprises 12 residues. The V gene's germline CDR1 is GTSNPN and CDR2 SVGIG (reference sequence). The CDR3 sequence: CAWSGGAEKLFF. The CDR3 coding sequence is TGTGCCTGGAGTGGGGGGGCTGAAAAACTGTTTTTT.

The chain combines TRBV6-7 with TRBJ1-5; D unresolved. TRBV6-7 is reported as an ORF; its role is uncertain. Trimming shortened V by 0 bases and J by 14 bases, and 11 bases separated the two germline ends. The CDR3 extends over 12 amino acids. CDR3 region: CASSYSSHVKHF. The CDR3, as DNA: TGTGCCAGCAGTTACTCGAGTCATGTGAAGCATTTT.

The V call is TRBV27, the J call TRBJ2-2; TRBD2 aligns across 7 bases. The CDR3 is 14 residues long. Germline assignment: CDR1 MNHEY and CDR2 SMNVEV (reference sequence). V was pared by 7 bases and J by 6 bases, with 8 bases of the junction left unmatched. The CDR3 reads CASKGGRRAGELFF. Here the CDR3 DNA reads TGTGCCAGCAAAGGCGGGAGAAGGGCCGGGGAGCTGTTTTTT.

The rearrangement uses TRBV7-9 and TRBJ1-4; D unclear. The germline gives CDR1 SEHNR, CDR2 FQNEAQ (reference sequence). The CDR3 runs 14 residues. Trimming shortened V by 7 bases and J by 3 bases, and 12 bases separated the two germline ends. CDR3 bases: TGTGCCAGCACGGAGACACGGGCTAATGAAAAACTGTTTTTT. It codes for CASTETRANEKLFF.

The chain joins TRBV5-1 to TRBJ1-6, with TRBD1 matching 9 bases. CDR1 SGHRS and CDR2 YFSETQ come from the germline V gene. The CDR3 totals 16 residues. V was pared by 4 bases and J by 0 bases, with 2 bases of the junction left unmatched. Here the CDR3 DNA reads TGCGCCAGCAGCCAGGACAGGGGCTCCTATAATTCACCCCTCCACTTT. Translating gives CASSQDRGSYNSPLHF.

The CDR3 reads CASSPGRGDTQYF. The DNA for the CDR3 is TGTGCCAGCTCACCCGGGAGGGGAGATACGCAGTATTTT. V usage is TRBV18 and J usage is TRBJ2-3; 8 bases align to TRBD2. V gave up 3 bases and J gave up 5 bases; unmatched junction bases: 1. The CDR3 has 13 amino acids. Germline values: CDR1 KGHSH, CDR2 LQKENI.

In nucleotides, the CDR3 is TGTGCCAGTAGTCCGGGACAGGGCGATCAGCCCCAGCATTTT. Its protein product is CASSPGQGDQPQHF. The J gene is TRBJ1-5, the V gene TRBV19; 9 bases align to TRBD1. The length of the CDR3 is 14 residues. CDR1 is LNHDA and CDR2 is SQIVND in the germline V gene (reference sequence). J gave up 5 bases and V 5 bases, and 4 bases lay outside the gene matches.

The chain couples TRBV3-1 (or the pseudogene TRBV3-2) to TRBJ2-1; D remains ambiguous. Germline CDR1 LGHDT, CDR2 YNNKEL (reference sequence). The CDR3 consists of 14 residues. V lost 0 bases to trimming and J lost 13 bases, with 16 bases between them. The CDR3 DNA reads TGTGCCAGCAGCCAAGATATTGTATTGGGCCTACAGTTCTTC. Translation: CASSQDIVLGLQFF.

CDR3 bases: TGTGCCAGCAGTTACTCTAGGGAGGGGGGTGCCAATGAGCAGTTCTTC. Translation: CASSYSREGGANEQFF. The rearrangement links TRBV6-5 to TRBJ2-1; possibly TRBD2 for D (7 bases). Trimming took off 0 bases at V and 6 bases at J, with 15 bases between the two ends. Germline-derived CDR1 and CDR2 are MNHEY and SVGAGI. The CDR3 loop spans 16 amino acids.

This sequence joins TRBV27 and TRBJ2-3; 8 bases are shared with TRBD1. Germline CDR1 and CDR2: MNHEY and SMNVEV (reference sequence). This CDR3 is built from 15 residues. With 6 bases clipped from V and 1 base from J, the junction kept 6 bases outside the gene matches. The DNA for the CDR3 is TGTGCCAGCAGAAGGGGGACAGGCCGCACAGATACGCAGTATTTT. Translated: CASRRGTGRTDTQYF.

The chain employs TRBV6-8 and TRBJ2-1, with TRBD2 as a possible D gene (5 bases). CDR1 is MNHGY and CDR2 is SAAAGT in the germline V gene. Trimming removed 6 bases from V and 8 bases from J, with 8 bases in between. The CDR3 sequence is 11 residues long. The CDR3 loop reads CASRRGHEQFF. For the CDR3, the DNA is TGTGCCAGCAGGCGAGGGCATGAGCAGTTCTTC.

This clone appeared a single time. V is TRBV18 and J is TRBJ1-1; 7 positions agree with TRBD1. Germline V lookup: CDR1 KGHSH, CDR2 LQKENI. The CDR3 contains 15 residues. J was trimmed by 2 bases and V by 1 base; bases with no gene match: 4. The CDR3 reads CASSPQAGGNTEAFF. CDR3 coding DNA: TGTGCCAGCTCACCACAAGCAGGGGGAAACACTGAAGCTTTCTTT. The variable domain in full, with the rest retrieved from reference TRBV18 and TRBJ1-1, is NAGVMQNPRHLVRRRGQEARLRCSPMKGHSHVYWYRQLPEEGLKFMVYLQKENIIDESGMPKERFSAEFPKEGPSILRIQQVVRGDSAAYFCASSPQAGGNTEAFFGQGTRLTVV.